The clone carrying this TCR beta chain was seen many times. The target antigen is unknown. TCRdb fed the RT-PCR reads into MiXCR, producing one record per CDR3 protein. The sample carries about 160,000 distinct CDR3 sequences, under 13% recorded once. Trimming shortened V by 4 bases and J by 7 bases, and 10 bases separated the two germline ends. Germline assignment: CDR1 MNHNS and CDR2 SASEGT. The CDR3 contains 12 residues. This specimen comes from a study of response to subunit inactivated influenza vaccine. Study results and limitations: Authors suggested few new T cells are recruited by each seasonal influenza vaccination.

The clonotype was recovered from a man aged 45-65 years who received an inactivated influenza vaccine. The sample here was non-naive T cells sorted from PBMCs, taken 45 days after vaccination. The rearrangement uses TRBV6-1 and TRBJ1-2; D is ambiguous. The CDR3 loop reads CASSGNMGGYTF. CDR3 nucleotide sequence: TGTGCCAGCAGTGGAAATATGGGTGGCTACACCTTC.